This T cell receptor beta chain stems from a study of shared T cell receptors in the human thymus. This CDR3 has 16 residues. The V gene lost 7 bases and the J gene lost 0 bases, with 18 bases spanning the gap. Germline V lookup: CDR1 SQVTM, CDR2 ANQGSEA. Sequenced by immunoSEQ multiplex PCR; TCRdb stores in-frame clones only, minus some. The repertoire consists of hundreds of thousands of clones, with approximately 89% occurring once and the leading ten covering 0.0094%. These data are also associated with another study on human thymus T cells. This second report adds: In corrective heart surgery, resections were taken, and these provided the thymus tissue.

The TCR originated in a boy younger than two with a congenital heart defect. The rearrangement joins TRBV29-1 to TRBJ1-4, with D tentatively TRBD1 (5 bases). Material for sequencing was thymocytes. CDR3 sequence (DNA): TGCAGCGCAATGACCCACCGGGACTCAACTAATGAAAAACTGTTTTTT. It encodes CSAMTHRDSTNEKLFF.